This T cell receptor beta chain was sequenced during a study of blood T cell repertoires in COVID-19. Sequenced by immunoSEQ multiplex PCR; TCRdb stores in-frame clones only, minus some. There are about 300,000 clones in the sample; around 90% occur only once, and about 1.7% lies in the top ten. The V and J ends lost 5 bases and 4 bases, in that order; junction bases with no gene match: 3. The CDR3 has 14 residues. The V gene's germline CDR1 is SGHRS and CDR2 YFSETQ. V is TRBV5-1 and J is TRBJ2-6; 7 positions agree with TRBD1. This clonotype originated in a woman aged 40 to 50 who had recovered from COVID-19. The sequenced material came from PBMCs or T cells enriched from blood (not recorded which). CDR3: CASRGTVGANVLTF. The CDR3 nucleotides read TGCGCCAGCAGGGGGACAGTCGGGGCCAACGTCCTGACTTTC.